What follows describes a single T cell receptor (beta chain). The antigen is unknown. Germline V lookup: CDR1 SEHNR, CDR2 FQNEAQ (reference sequence). Trimming removed 3 bases at V and 4 bases at J, with 12 bases between. The CDR3 has 14 residues. The sample comes from a study of beta chain features in type 1 diabetes. Study summary: Taken together, all samples contributed some 98 million examined sorted cells. Broader study findings: Possible PCR preference for shorter templates applied equally to patients and controls.

Of the isolated RNA, all was reverse transcribed, and so the sequenced material was expressed TCRB transcripts. Clones were sequenced by immunoSEQ multiplex PCR, and TCRdb holds only the in-frame ones, with some missing. In the table there are more than 150,000 clones, around 10% of which are singletons. This clonotype was obtained from a young man in good health. Sequenced material: central memory CD4+ T cells from blood. V and J are TRBV7-9 and TRBJ1-2; D not resolved. The CDR3: CASSFPRGSYGYTF. The CDR3 coding sequence is TGTGCCAGCAGCTTCCCACGCGGGAGCTATGGCTACACCTTC.